Below, one T cell receptor beta chain is given with its context. Its antigen is as yet unknown. The authors ran a second PCR of about 7 to 11 cycles using a sample-barcoded 5' primer and a J-beta primer mix. TCRdb reprocessed the 5' RACE reads via MiXCR and lists one record per CDR3 protein. The table lists over 500,000 distinct CDR3 sequences, 25% to 35% of them singletons, with under 4.5% in the top ten. There are 15 residues in the CDR3. Germline-derived CDR1 and CDR2 are SGHTA and FQGNSA. V dropped 1 base and J dropped 4 bases, with 13 bases sitting between them. These data come from a study of blood T cells in healthy people across ages. Overall study results and limits: CMV status of donors was not determined, possibly confounding expanded clonotype changes.

This same sample was also part of a study on T cells of mothers and their children. From that second work: The entire RNA extract went into cDNA synthesis at approximately 1.6 ug per 15 ul. Similar effects of thymic selection on TCR recombination output were recorded in related and unrelated pairs.

The chain carries TRBV7-2 and TRBJ1-2, with D possibly TRBD1 on 5 matching bases. This TCR derives from a boy younger than 10 in good health. Sequencing was carried out using blood. The CDR3 reads CASSLESGAGYGYTF. DNA of the CDR3: TGTGCCAGCAGCTTAGAGTCCGGGGCAGGCTATGGCTACACCTTC.